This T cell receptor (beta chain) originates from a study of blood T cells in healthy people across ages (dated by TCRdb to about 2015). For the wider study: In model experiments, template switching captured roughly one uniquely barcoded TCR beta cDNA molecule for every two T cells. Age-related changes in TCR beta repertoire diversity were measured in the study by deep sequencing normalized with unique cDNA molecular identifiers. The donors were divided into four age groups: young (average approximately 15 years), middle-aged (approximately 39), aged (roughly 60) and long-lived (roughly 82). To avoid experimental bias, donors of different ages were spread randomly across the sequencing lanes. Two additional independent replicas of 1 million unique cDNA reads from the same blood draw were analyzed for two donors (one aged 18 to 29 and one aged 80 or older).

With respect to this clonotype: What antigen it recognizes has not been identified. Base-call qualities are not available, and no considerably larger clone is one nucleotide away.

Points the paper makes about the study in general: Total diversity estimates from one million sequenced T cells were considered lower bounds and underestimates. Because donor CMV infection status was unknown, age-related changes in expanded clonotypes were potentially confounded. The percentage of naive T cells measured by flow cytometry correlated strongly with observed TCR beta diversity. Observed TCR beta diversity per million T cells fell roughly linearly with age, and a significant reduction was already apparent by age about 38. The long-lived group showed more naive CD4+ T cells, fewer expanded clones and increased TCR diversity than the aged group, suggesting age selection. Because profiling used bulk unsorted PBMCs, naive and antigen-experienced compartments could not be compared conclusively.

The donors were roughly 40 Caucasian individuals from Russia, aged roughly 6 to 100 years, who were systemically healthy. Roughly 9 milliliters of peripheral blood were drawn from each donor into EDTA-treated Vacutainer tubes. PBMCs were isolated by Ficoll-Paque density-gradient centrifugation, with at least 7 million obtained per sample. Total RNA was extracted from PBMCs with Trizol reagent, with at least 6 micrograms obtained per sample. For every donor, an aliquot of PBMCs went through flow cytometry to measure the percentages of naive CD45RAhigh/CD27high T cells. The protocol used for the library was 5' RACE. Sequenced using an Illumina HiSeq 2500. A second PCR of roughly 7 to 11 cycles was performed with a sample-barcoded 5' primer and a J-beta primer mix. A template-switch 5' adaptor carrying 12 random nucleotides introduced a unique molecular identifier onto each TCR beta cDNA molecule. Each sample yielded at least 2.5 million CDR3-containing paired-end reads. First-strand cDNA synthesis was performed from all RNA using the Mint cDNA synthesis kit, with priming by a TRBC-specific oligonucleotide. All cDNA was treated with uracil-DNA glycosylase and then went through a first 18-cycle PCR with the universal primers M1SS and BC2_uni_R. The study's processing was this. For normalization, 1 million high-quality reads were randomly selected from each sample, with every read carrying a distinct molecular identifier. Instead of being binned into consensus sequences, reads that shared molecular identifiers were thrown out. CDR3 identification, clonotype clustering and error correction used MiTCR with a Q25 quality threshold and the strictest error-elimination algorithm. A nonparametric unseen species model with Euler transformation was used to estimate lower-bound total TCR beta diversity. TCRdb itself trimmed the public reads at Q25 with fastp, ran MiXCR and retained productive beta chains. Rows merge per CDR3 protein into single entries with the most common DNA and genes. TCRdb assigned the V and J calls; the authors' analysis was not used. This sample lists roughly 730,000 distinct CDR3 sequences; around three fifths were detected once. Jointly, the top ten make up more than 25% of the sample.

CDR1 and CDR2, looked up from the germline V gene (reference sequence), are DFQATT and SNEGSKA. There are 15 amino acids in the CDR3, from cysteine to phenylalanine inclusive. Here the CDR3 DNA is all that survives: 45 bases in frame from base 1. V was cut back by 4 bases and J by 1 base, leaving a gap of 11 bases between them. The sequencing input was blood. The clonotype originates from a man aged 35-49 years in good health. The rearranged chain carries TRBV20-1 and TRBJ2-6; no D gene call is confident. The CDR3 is CSATILESGANVLTF. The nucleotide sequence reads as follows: TGCAGTGCTACGATTCTGGAATCTGGGGCCAACGTCCTGACTTTC.